Below, 5 T cell receptor beta chains from the same sample are listed, as sequenced in a study of shared clonotypes between healthy human individuals (dated by TCRdb to about 2020). The library was prepared using the immunoSEQ multiplex PCR assay. TCRdb stores this immuneACCESS table with in-frame sequences only. Part of the clones is absent; in the studies checked, under half of the shortfall reflects unresolved V genes, and no reason is known for the rest. The sample records roughly 2,000,000 clones, just under 95% of which are singletons. 1.5% to 2% of the sample lies in the top ten. For the CD8 naive samples, CD45RO-negative cells were positively selected for CCR7, yielding a CD45RA+CCR7+ population from which TemRA cells were excluded. The sample comprised naive CD8+ T cells from PBMCs. Explained via the paper, the cell subset or site label denotes: CD45RA+CCR7+. The receptors here all came from a man aged 18 to 29 in good health. Some clones in this sample may be carry-over from other donors' samples.

Points on this clone: At one of its ends the junction is not consistent with the germline gene, which may arise from a read error. V usage is TRBV4-1 and J usage is TRBJ1-1, with D perhaps matching TRBD1 (6 bases). The CDR3 has 16 amino acids. Germline V gene data show CDR1 as MGHRA and CDR2 as YSYEKL. The DNA of the CDR3 is TGCGCCAGCAGCCAAGCCGATCAGGGGACTTACACAGAAGCTTTCTTT. Its translation is CASSQADQGTYTEAFF.

CDR3 region: CAWRGAGGPVHEQYF. The CDR3 DNA follows: TGTGCCTGGAGGGGAGCGGGAGGGCCGGTCCACGAGCAGTACTTC. The chain is built from TRBV30 and TRBJ2-7; 10 bases match TRBD2. V dropped 3 bases and J dropped 5; count of bases not matched to a gene: 10. From germline, CDR1 is GTSNPN and CDR2 SVGIG (reference sequence). This CDR3 comprises 15 residues.

V usage is TRBV2 and J usage is TRBJ1-1; D might be TRBD1 (5 bases). This CDR3 contains 12 residues. The germline V gene has CDR1 SNHLY and CDR2 FYNNEI. Trimming shortened V by 6 bases and J by 5 bases, and 10 bases separated the two germline ends. CDR3 amino acids: CASSWGRTEAFF. The DNA of the CDR3 is TGTGCCAGCAGCTGGGGGAGGACTGAAGCTTTCTTT.

This clone was observed a few times. The chain carries TRBV19 and TRBJ1-5; D possibly corresponds to TRBD1 (5 bases). This CDR3 region has 13 residues. The germline V and J ends were trimmed by 6 bases and 5 bases, with 11 bases remaining between them. Looked up from germline, CDR1 is LNHDA and CDR2 is SQIVND (reference sequence). The CDR3, as DNA: TGTGCCAGTAGCCCGGGGGGGTATCAGCCCCAGCATTTT. Protein: CASSPGGYQPQHF.

The rearrangement links TRBV10-3 to TRBJ1-2; D may be TRBD1 (5 bases). Trimming shortened V by 9 bases and J by 2 bases, and 13 bases separated the two germline ends. This CDR3 spans 13 amino acids. Germline V gives CDR1 ENHRY, CDR2 SYGVKD. CDR3 nucleotides: TGTGCCATAGGGTCGCGGGACAACTATGGCTACACCTTC. Translating gives CAIGSRDNYGYTF.